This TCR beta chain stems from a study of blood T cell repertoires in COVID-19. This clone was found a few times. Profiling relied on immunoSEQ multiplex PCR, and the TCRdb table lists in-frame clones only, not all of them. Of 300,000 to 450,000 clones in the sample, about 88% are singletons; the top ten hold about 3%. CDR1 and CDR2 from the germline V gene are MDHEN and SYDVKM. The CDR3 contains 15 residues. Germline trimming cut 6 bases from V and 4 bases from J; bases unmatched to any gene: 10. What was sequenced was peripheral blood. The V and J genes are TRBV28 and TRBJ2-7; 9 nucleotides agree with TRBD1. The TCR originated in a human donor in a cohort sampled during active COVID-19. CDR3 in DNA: TGTGCCAGCAGCCCGCCGGGACAGGGTTTTTACGAGCAGTACTTC. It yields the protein CASSPPGQGFYEQYF.